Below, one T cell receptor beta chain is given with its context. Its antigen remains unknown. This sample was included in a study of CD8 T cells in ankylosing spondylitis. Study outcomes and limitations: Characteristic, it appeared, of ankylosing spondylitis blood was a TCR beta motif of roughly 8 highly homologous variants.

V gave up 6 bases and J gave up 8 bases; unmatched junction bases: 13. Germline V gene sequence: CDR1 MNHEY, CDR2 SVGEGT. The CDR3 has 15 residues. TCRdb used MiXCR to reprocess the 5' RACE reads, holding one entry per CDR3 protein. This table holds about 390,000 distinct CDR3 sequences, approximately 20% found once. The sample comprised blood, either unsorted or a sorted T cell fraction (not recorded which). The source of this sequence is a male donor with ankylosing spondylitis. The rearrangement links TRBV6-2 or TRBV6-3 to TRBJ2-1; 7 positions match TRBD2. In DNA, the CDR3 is TGTGCCAGCAGAGCCCCTGGCGGGGGTTTTTATGAGCAGTTCTTC. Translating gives CASRAPGGGFYEQFF.